This entry features one T cell receptor (beta chain) sequence. This record comes from a study of blood T cell repertoires in COVID-19. Whole-study context: From T cells, B-cell-depleted T cells, or PBMCs came the material, which was cDNA or gDNA.

Germline V CDR1 and CDR2: MGHDK, SYGVNS. The CDR3 contains 11 residues. V gave up 4 bases and J gave up 8 bases, with 8 bases separating them. The table came from immunoSEQ multiplex PCR; TCRdb's copy has only in-frame clones and leaves some out. The sample yields 95,000 to 150,000 clones, just over 85% seen once. The chain uses TRBV25-1 and TRBJ1-2; D gene uncertain. The source is a woman in her forties or fifties with active or convalescent COVID-19. Sequenced sample: peripheral blood. The CDR3 loop reads CASSANRGYTF. CDR3 DNA: TGTGCCAGCAGTGCTAACCGCGGCTACACCTTC.